This TCR beta chain derives from a study of cytomegalovirus exposure and HLA in healthy donors. Trimming pared 5 bases from V and 0 bases from J, leaving 7 bases between. Germline V CDR1 and CDR2: MNHEY, SVGAGI. This CDR3 contains 14 residues. Comment on this clone: Its matching antigen is unknown.

Findings and caveats of the study: Among the most significant clusters, several appeared linked to common viral pathogens in a later analysis. Sequencing artifact likely explains a cluster of highly shared sequence variants.

This PCR relied on a set of 60 Vbeta primers and 13 Jbeta primers. The method was immunoSEQ multiplex PCR; TCRdb's version includes in-frame clones alone and lacks a portion of them. The data contain approximately 210,000 clones, roughly 83% of them singletons. All the people who gave samples were healthy bone marrow donors. Input material: PBMCs. The clonotype was recovered from a woman aged 45-59 years in good health and CMV-seronegative. This sequence joins TRBV6-5 and TRBJ2-2, with no clear D. The CDR3 nucleotides are TGTGCCAGCAGTGCACATTCGAACACCGGGGAGCTGTTTTTT. It specifies CASSAHSNTGELFF.